This entry lists 10 T cell receptor beta chains sequenced from one sample in a study of blood T cell repertoires in COVID-19. This table comes from immunoSEQ multiplex PCR, and its TCRdb copy is limited to in-frame clones, with some not included. The sample records fewer than 250,000 clones, about four fifths being singletons. The source material was peripheral blood. These receptors were collected from a woman aged 70-85 years with acute or convalescent COVID-19.

This clone showed up many times. The V call is TRBV21-1, the J call TRBJ2-7; the D call TRBD2 from the table was never checked on the DNA. TRBV21-1 has pseudogene status. The CDR3 runs to 16 residues. CDR3 protein: CASRPNQRHQPYEQYF. The CDR3, as DNA: TGTGCCAGCAGGCCCAATCAGCGTCATCAGCCCTACGAGCAGTACTTC.

The chain has TRBV5-1 and TRBJ2-2; 11 nucleotides match TRBD2. V gave up 3 bases and J gave up 2 bases; unmatched junction bases: 6. This CDR3 has 17 residues. Germline CDR1 SGHRS, CDR2 YFSETQ. CDR3 amino acids: CASSYLAGGPNTGELFF. In DNA, the CDR3 is TGCGCCAGCAGCTACCTAGCGGGGGGCCCTAACACCGGGGAGCTGTTTTTT. Full variable domain (remainder filled in from reference TRBV5-1 and TRBJ2-2): KAGVTQTPRYLIKTRGQQVTLSCSPISGHRSVSWYQQTPGQGLQFLFEYFSETQRNKGNFPGRFSGRQFSNSRSEMNVSTLELGDSALYLCASSYLAGGPNTGELFFGEGSRLTVL.

In the case of this clone: The junction shows a germline mismatch at one end, possibly a read error. V is TRBV7-7 and J is TRBJ1-1; D not certain. The V gene's germline CDR1 is SSHAT and CDR2 FNYEAQ (reference sequence). The CDR3 runs to 14 residues. The CDR3 bases are TGTGCTAGCATCATATTCGCCAGGAACACTGAAGCTTTCTTT. Translated: CASIIFARNTEAFF.

This chain joins TRBV7-2 and TRBJ2-2, with 9 bases lining up with TRBD1. This CDR3 spans 15 amino acids. CDR1 SGHTA and CDR2 FQGNSA come from the germline V gene. Trimming cost V 5 bases and J 6 bases; bases outside gene matches: 7. For the CDR3, the DNA is TGTGCCAGCAGCCCCGGACAGGGGAGATCCGGGGAGCTGTTTTTT. It yields the protein CASSPGQGRSGELFF.

The J gene is TRBJ1-1, the V gene TRBV19; TRBD1 aligns across 7 bases. CDR1 is LNHDA, CDR2 SQIVND, per germline (reference sequence). This CDR3 is built from 13 residues. The ends lost 5 bases at V and 12 bases at J; junction bases unmatched: 12. The CDR3 here is CASSPRTGWRTFF. The CDR3 DNA sequence: TGTGCCAGTAGTCCCCGGACAGGATGGAGGACTTTCTTT.

This clone was seen a single time. This chain uses TRBV5-1 with TRBJ1-1; D is unclear. The germline V and J ends were trimmed by 0 bases and 1 base, with 10 bases remaining between them. Germline CDR1 is SGHRS and CDR2 is YFSETQ. This CDR3 region has 15 residues. The CDR3 sequence is CASSLVLGGNTEAFF. CDR3 DNA: TGCGCCAGCAGCTTGGTTCTGGGAGGGAACACTGAAGCTTTCTTT.

The CDR3 loop reads CASSLSTGNTEAFF. The DNA of the CDR3 is TGTGCCAGCAGCCTCTCGACAGGGAACACTGAAGCTTTCTTT. The chain employs TRBV6-5 and TRBJ1-1; tentative D call: TRBD1 (6 bases). Trimming removed 6 bases from V and 1 base from J, with 12 bases in between. The CDR3 totals 14 residues. Germline V CDR1 and CDR2: MNHEY, SVGAGI.

CDR3 sequence (DNA): TGTGCCAGCAGCGTGCCCTCAGGAGGGGGCCCCACCGGGGAGCTGTTTTTT. It specifies CASSVPSGGGPTGELFF. V and J are TRBV9 and TRBJ2-2, with TRBD1 as a possible D gene (7 bases). The CDR3 spans 17 residues. V lost 2 bases and J 4 bases, leaving 18 bases between the germline ends. Germline CDR1 SGDLS, CDR2 YYNGEE.

This clone appeared a single time. V gene TRBV5-1 combines with J gene TRBJ1-1; 7 bases fit TRBD1. CDR3 size: 16 residues. CDR1 is SGHRS and CDR2 is YFSETQ in the germline V gene. V trimming: 0 bases; J trimming: 5 bases; junction bases outside the gene matches: 10. The CDR3 DNA follows: TGCGCCAGCAGCTTGGGTGGTACAGGGGTGGGGACTGAAGCTTTCTTT. Its protein product is CASSLGGTGVGTEAFF.

The V call is TRBV7-8, the J call TRBJ2-1; D may be TRBD1 (6 bases). CDR3 size: 15 residues. With 4 bases removed from V and 0 bases from J, the gap between germline ends came to 10 bases. Per germline, CDR1 SGHVS and CDR2 FQNEAQ. The CDR3 here is CASSSGTNSYNEQFF. The CDR3 DNA reads TGTGCCAGCAGCTCCGGGACAAACTCCTACAATGAGCAGTTCTTC.